This T cell receptor beta chain was sequenced in a study of Graves' ophthalmopathy and Graves' hyperthyroidism. TCR beta CDR3 regions were amplified from RNA transcripts. Scientists carried out first-round RT-PCR using HTBI primers and then a second-round multiplex PCR. TCRdb fed the multiplex PCR reads into MiXCR, producing one record per CDR3 protein. The repertoire holds roughly 500,000 distinct CDR3 sequences, under 15% seen once, with over 7.5% in the top ten. In its sample, this clonotype was seen many times. The CDR3 is 16 residues long. CDR1 and CDR2 (germline): MDHEN, SYDVKM. J was trimmed by 6 bases and V by 3 bases; bases with no gene match: 12.

This chain links TRBV28 with TRBJ1-1; 8 nucleotides match TRBD1. This receptor was identified in a woman in her twenties or thirties with Graves' ophthalmopathy. Sequenced material: blood. The CDR3, as DNA: TGTGCCAGCAGTTTTCCGGGACAGGTGGCGGACGCTGAAGCTTTCTTT. This translates into CASSFPGQVADAEAFF.